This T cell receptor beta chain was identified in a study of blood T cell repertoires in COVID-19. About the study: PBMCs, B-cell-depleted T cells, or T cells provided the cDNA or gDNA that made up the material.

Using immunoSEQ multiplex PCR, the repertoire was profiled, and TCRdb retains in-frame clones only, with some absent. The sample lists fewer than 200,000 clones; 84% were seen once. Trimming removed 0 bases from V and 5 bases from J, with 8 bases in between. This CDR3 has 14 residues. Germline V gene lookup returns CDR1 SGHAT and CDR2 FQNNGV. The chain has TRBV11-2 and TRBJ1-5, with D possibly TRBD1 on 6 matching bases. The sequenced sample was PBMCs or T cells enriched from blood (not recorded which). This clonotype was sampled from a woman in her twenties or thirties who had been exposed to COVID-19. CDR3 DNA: TGTGCCAGCAGCTTAGACAGGGGCGATCAGCCCCAGCATTTT. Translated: CASSLDRGDQPQHF. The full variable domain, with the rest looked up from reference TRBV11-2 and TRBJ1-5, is EAGVAQSPRYKIIEKRQSVAFWCNPISGHATLYWYQQILGQGPKLLIQFQNNGVVDDSQLPKDRFSAERLKGVDSTLKIQPAKLEDSAVYLCASSLDRGDQPQHFGDGTRLSIL.